Presented here are 8 T cell receptor beta chains from one specimen sequenced in a study of Ad26.COV2.S vaccination and SARS-CoV-2 variants. Produced via immunoSEQ multiplex PCR; TCRdb's table is partial and in-frame only. The table shows about 460,000 clones, with about 89% occurring only once. Treatment described: 15 to 20 received Ad26.COV2.S at low or high dose, single or two shots; roughly five received placebo; per-sample allocation not given. Each sample was drawn 63 days after the first injection (of vaccine or placebo). The source was peripheral blood, collected in a trial of Ad26.COV2.S vaccine versus placebo. The receptor source for this set is a person aged 18-65 years who received the Ad26.COV2.S COVID-19 vaccine or a placebo.

The CDR3 sequence is CASSAADSNYGYTF. Here the CDR3 DNA reads TGTGCCAGCAGTGCGGCGGATTCTAACTATGGCTACACCTTC. The J gene is TRBJ1-2, the V gene TRBV28; D is ambiguous. V lost 5 bases and J lost 0, with 10 bases in between. Germline loops: CDR1 MDHEN, CDR2 SYDVKM. The CDR3 length is 14 residues.

The CDR3 here is CASSLVRQPGMMNTEAFF. The CDR3 coding sequence is TGTGCCAGCAGCTTAGTGCGTCAGCCCGGGATGATGAACACTGAAGCTTTCTTT. The chain combines TRBV7-8 with TRBJ1-1; D is unclear. The CDR3 has 18 residues. Trimming took off 1 base at V and 0 bases at J, with 18 bases between the two ends. Germline CDR1 and CDR2: SGHVS and FQNEAQ. Based on the CDR3 plus reference TRBV7-8 and TRBJ1-1, the full variable domain is GAGVSQSPRYKVAKRGQDVALRCDPISGHVSLFWYQQALGQGPEFLTYFQNEAQLDKSGLPSDRFFAERPEGSVSTLKIQRTQQEDSAVYLCASSLVRQPGMMNTEAFFGQGTRLTVV.

The V and J genes are TRBV3-1 (or the pseudogene TRBV3-2) and TRBJ2-7, with D maybe TRBD2 (6 bases). Germline loops: CDR1 LGHDT, CDR2 YNNKEL (reference sequence). This CDR3 comprises 15 residues. Trimming stripped 2 bases from V and 6 bases from J, with 17 bases between. The DNA of the CDR3 is TGTGCCAGCAGCCAAAATCTGGCTAGCGCGTCCGAGCAGTACTTC. This translates into CASSQNLASASEQYF.

This chain links TRBV7-2 with TRBJ2-5; 9 nucleotides match TRBD2. Germline loops: CDR1 SGHTA, CDR2 FQGNSA. This CDR3 is built from 17 residues. V was clipped by 2 bases and J by 5 bases; unmatched bases: 12. The CDR3 bases are TGTGCCAGCAGCTTATATCTTGGGGCGGGGGGGCGTGAGACCCAGTACTTC. Amino acid sequence: CASSLYLGAGGRETQYF. Combining the CDR3 with reference TRBV7-2 and TRBJ2-5 gives the whole variable domain GAGVSQSPSNKVTEKGKDVELRCDPISGHTALYWYRQSLGQGLEFLIYFQGNSAPDKSGLPSDRFSAERTGGSVSTLTIQRTQQEDSAVYLCASSLYLGAGGRETQYFGPGTRLLVL.

This sequence joins TRBV25-1 and TRBJ1-1, with 7 bases lining up with TRBD1. Germline loops: CDR1 MGHDK, CDR2 SYGVNS. Trimming took 5 bases from V and 1 from J; bases not matched to a gene: 7. CDR3 length: 15 residues. Written as DNA, the CDR3 is TGTGCCAGCAGTTTTTACAGGGGTCGGAACACTGAAGCTTTCTTT. Encoded protein: CASSFYRGRNTEAFF.

The gene calls are TRBV6-5 and TRBJ2-3; 7 nucleotides match TRBD2. Germline-derived CDR1 and CDR2 are MNHEY and SVGAGI. V dropped 6 bases and J dropped 2; count of bases not matched to a gene: 8. This CDR3 comprises 15 residues. CDR3 sequence reads: CASRWGGDLTDTQYF. The CDR3 DNA reads as TGTGCCAGCAGATGGGGGGGAGATCTCACAGATACGCAGTATTTT.

The rearrangement links TRBV28 to TRBJ1-6; 7 nucleotides match TRBD1. V was pared by 2 bases and J by 6 bases, with 4 bases of the junction left unmatched. In germline, CDR1 is MDHEN, CDR2 SYDVKM. The CDR3 loop spans 15 amino acids. The CDR3 loop is CASSLRTGFNSPLHF. The CDR3 coding sequence is TGTGCCAGCAGTTTAAGGACAGGCTTTAATTCACCCCTCCACTTT.

J is TRBJ2-3 and V is TRBV29-1; tentatively, D is TRBD1 (5 bases). The CDR3 has 13 residues. V lost 1 base and J lost 4, with 9 bases in between. Germline CDR1 is SQVTM and CDR2 is ANQGSEA. The CDR3: CSVEAGFPDTQYF. The CDR3 coding sequence is TGCAGCGTTGAAGCAGGGTTCCCAGATACGCAGTATTTT.